This T cell receptor (beta chain) was captured in a study of Graves' ophthalmopathy and Graves' hyperthyroidism. V lost 8 bases, J lost 12 bases, and 12 bases stayed unmatched. Germline V CDR1 and CDR2: MNHNS, SASEGT. The CDR3 is made up of 13 amino acids. Findings and caveats of the study: The model flagged ophthalmopathy progression at roughly 64% sensitivity and around 72% specificity.

Concerning this clonotype: What it binds is not known. This may be a read error, as it is one base from a much larger clone.

RNA transcripts were the source from which TCR beta CDR3 regions were amplified. First-round RT-PCR used HTBI primers; second-round multiplex PCR followed. TCRdb called the multiplex PCR reads again in MiXCR, with one record for every CDR3 protein. The sample comprises just over 600,000 distinct CDR3 sequences, 22% of which are singletons, and approximately 7% rests with the top ten. Hyperthyroidism patients were newly diagnosed, under 2 months' duration, aged 18 to 65. Excluded were patients with other autoimmune diseases, uncontrolled infections, pregnancy or lactation. Orbital computed tomography, thyroid ultrasound, TRAb, serum thyroxine and clinical symptoms formed the basis of diagnosis.

The chain couples TRBV6-1 to TRBJ1-2; 10 bases map to TRBD1. The source is a woman between 18 and 30 years old with stable Graves' hyperthyroidism. Some clones in this sample may be carry-over from other donors' samples. Specimen: peripheral blood. CDR3 in amino acids: CASRDRGLEGHTF. CDR3 nucleotides: TGTGCCAGCCGGGACAGGGGATTGGAGGGCCACACCTTC.